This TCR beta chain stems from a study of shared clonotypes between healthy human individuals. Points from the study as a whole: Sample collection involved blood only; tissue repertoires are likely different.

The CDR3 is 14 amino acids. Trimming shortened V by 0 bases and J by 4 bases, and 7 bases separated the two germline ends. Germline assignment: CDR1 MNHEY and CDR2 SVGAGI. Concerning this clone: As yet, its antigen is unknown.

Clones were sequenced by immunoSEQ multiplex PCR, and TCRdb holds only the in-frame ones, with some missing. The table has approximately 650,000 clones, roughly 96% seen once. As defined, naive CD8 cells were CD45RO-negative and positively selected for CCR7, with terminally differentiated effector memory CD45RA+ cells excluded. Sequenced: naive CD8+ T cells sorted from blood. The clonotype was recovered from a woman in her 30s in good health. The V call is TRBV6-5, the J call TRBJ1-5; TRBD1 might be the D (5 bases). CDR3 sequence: CASSYSPGNQPQHF. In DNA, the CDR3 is TGTGCCAGCAGTTACTCGCCAGGGAATCAGCCCCAGCATTTT.